The entry below describes one TCR beta chain. Its antigen target is currently unknown. One junction end disagrees with the germline gene, perhaps due to a read error. This sample is drawn from a study of blood T cells in healthy people across ages (dated by TCRdb to between 2014 and 2017). Background for the entire study: In model experiments, roughly one uniquely barcoded TCR beta cDNA molecule per two T cells was captured by template switching. For two donors (one aged 18 to 30 and one aged 80 or older), the study analyzed two additional independent replicas of 1 million unique cDNA reads from the same blood draw. The donors were split into four age groups: young (average about 16 years), middle-aged (over 35), aged (over 55) and long-lived (more than 80). Donors of different ages were randomly distributed across sequencing lanes to avoid experimental bias. The study measured age-related changes in TCR beta repertoire diversity using deep sequencing normalized with unique cDNA molecular identifiers.

Including the terminal cysteine and phenylalanine, the CDR3 comprises 12 residues. CDR3 DNA is the only sequence kept; it has 36 bases, read in frame from the first base. The germline V gene encodes CDR1 ENHRY and CDR2 SYGVKD. What the research found in general, with its limitations: Total diversity estimates from one million sequenced T cells were considered lower bounds and underestimates. Compared with the aged group, more naive CD4+ T cells, fewer expanded clones and increased TCR diversity were shown by the long-lived group, suggesting age selection. As age increased, observed TCR beta diversity per million T cells dropped in a roughly linear way, and a significant reduction was already evident by age 40. Bulk unsorted PBMC profiling prevented conclusive comparison of naive and antigen-experienced compartments. Donor CMV infection status was unknown, potentially confounding age-related changes in expanded clonotypes. A strong correlation was found between observed TCR beta diversity and the percentage of naive T cells measured by flow cytometry.

Systemically healthy Caucasian individuals from Russia, around 38 in total and aged roughly 6 to 100 years, were included as donors. About 10 milliliters of peripheral blood were collected from each donor into EDTA-treated Vacutainer tubes. Ficoll-Paque density-gradient centrifugation was used to isolate PBMCs, with at least 6.5 million obtained per sample. Trizol reagent was used to extract total RNA from PBMCs, with at least 5.5 micrograms per sample. For every donor, an aliquot of PBMCs went through flow cytometry to measure the percentages of naive CD45RAhigh/CD27high T cells. Library construction relied on 5' RACE. Data came from an Illumina HiSeq 2500. A second roughly 6 to 12 cycle PCR used a sample-barcoded 5' primer and a J-beta primer mix. A template-switch 5' adaptor carrying 12 random nucleotides introduced a unique molecular identifier onto each TCR beta cDNA molecule. Each sample yielded at least 3 million CDR3-containing paired-end reads. First-strand cDNA was synthesized from all RNA with the Mint cDNA synthesis kit, primed by a TRBC-specific oligonucleotide. Following uracil-DNA glycosylase treatment, a first 18-cycle PCR with universal primers M1SS and BC2_uni_R was performed on all cDNA. In the original analysis: Each sample was normalized by randomly selecting 1 million high-quality reads, each carrying a distinct molecular identifier. Instead of being binned into consensus sequences, reads with shared molecular identifiers were discarded. MiTCR, with a Q25 quality threshold and the strictest error-elimination algorithm, was used for CDR3 identification, clonotype clustering and error correction. A nonparametric unseen species model with Euler transformation was used to estimate a lower bound on total TCR beta diversity. TCRdb redid the processing of the public reads, applying fastp at Q25 and MiXCR, and retained in-frame beta chains. CDR3 protein sequences are deduplicated, and each keeps its most common genes and DNA. The V and J calls were determined by TCRdb, not by the authors. Recorded for this sample are 1.5 million to 2 million distinct CDR3 sequences; approximately 28% of them occurred a single time. Of the sample, 7.7% falls within the top ten clones.

The sequence was collected from a woman in her twenties or thirties in good health. Here the chain combines TRBV10-3 and TRBJ2-7, with a tentative D gene TRBD2 over 7 matching bases. Sequences were obtained from blood. This receptor has the CDR3 CARGAGAYEQYF. DNA sequence: TGCGCAAGGGGGGCGGGGGCCTACGAGCAGTACTTC.